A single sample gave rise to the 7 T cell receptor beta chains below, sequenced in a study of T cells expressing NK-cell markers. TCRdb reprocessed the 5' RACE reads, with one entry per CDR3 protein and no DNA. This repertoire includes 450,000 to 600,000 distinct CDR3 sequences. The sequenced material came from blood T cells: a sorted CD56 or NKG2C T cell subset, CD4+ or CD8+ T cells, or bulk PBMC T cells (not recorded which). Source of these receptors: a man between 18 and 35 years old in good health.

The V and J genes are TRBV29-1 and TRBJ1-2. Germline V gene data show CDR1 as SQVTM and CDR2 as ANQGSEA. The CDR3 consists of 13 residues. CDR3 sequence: CSVDFREAYGYTF.

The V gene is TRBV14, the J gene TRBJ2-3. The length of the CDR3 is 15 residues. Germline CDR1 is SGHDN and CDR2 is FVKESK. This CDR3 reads CASSQELLPADTQYF.

CDR3 sequence reads: CASSSGLAGASTDTQYF. J is TRBJ2-3 and V is TRBV5-1; lacking DNA, the TRBD2 call made by TCRdb goes unchecked. This CDR3 is 17 amino acids long. Germline CDR1 is SGHRS and CDR2 is YFSETQ.

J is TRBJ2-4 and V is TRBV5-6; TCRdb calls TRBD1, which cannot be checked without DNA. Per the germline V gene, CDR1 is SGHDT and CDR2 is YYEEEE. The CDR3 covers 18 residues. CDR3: CASSFRGSGMVAKNIQYF.

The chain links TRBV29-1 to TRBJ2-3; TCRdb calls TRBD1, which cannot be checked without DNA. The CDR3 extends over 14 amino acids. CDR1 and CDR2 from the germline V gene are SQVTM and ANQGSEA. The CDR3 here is CSADLDSSTDTQYF.

The CDR3: CASSLLSGQQETQYF. V is TRBV4-2 and J is TRBJ2-5. The germline V gene has CDR1 LGHNA and CDR2 YNFKEQ. CDR3 length: 15 amino acids.

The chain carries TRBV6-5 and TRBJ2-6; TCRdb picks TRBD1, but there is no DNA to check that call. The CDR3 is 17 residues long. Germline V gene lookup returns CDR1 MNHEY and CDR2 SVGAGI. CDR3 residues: CASSSGQSVEGANVLTF.